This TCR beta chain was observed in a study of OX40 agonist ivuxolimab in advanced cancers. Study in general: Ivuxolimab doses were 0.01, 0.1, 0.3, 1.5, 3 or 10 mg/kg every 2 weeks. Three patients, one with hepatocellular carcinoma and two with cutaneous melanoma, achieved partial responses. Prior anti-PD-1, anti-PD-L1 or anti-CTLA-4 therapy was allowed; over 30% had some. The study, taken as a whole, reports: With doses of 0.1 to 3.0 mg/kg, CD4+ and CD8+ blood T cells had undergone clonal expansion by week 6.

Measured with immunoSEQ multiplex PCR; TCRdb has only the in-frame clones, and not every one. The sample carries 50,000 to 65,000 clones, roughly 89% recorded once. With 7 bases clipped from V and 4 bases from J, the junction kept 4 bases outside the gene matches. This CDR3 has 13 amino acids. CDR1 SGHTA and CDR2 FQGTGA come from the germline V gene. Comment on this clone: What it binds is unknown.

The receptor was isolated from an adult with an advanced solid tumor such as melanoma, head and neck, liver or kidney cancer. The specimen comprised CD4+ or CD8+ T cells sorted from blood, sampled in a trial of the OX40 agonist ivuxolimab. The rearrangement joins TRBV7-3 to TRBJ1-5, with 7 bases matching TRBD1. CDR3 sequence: CASNQGGNQPQHF. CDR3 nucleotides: TGTGCCAGCAACCAGGGGGGGAATCAGCCCCAGCATTTT.